This T cell receptor beta chain emerged from a study of a mutant IDH1 vaccine in newly diagnosed glioma. Background on the study: Either 4-6 weeks after radiotherapy alone or alongside temozolomide, vaccination was begun. Radiotherapy, temozolomide, or both had been given previously, and both were given to most.

Whole-study findings and limits: Pseudoprogression appeared unlinked to shifts in leading peripheral T cell clonotypes.

The time point is: week 23, last vaccination. It was 300 ug of mutant IDH1 20-mer peptide that made up each vaccine dose, given with topical imiquimod. Method: immunoSEQ multiplex PCR; TCRdb's copy keeps in-frame clones and lacks some. The sample contains about 86,000 clones, roughly 85% of which appear only once. Of note for this clone: Antigen specificity is unknown.

The sequenced sample was PBMCs, obtained from a glioma patient whose treatment included an IDH1 peptide vaccine. This TCR derives from a young man with glioma. Some clones in this sample may be carry-over from other donors' samples.

The CDR3 region is CASSEMDRKLFF. In DNA, the CDR3 is TGTGCCAGCAGTGAGATGGACAGGAAACTGTTTTTT. V gene TRBV2 combines with J gene TRBJ1-4; 7 bases map to TRBD1. This CDR3 comprises 12 residues. Germline assignment: CDR1 SNHLY and CDR2 FYNNEI. V lost 3 bases and J lost 11; bases outside the gene matches: 3.